The subject of this entry is one T cell receptor (beta chain). The entry originates in a study of beta chain features in type 1 diabetes. Of the isolated RNA, all was reverse transcribed, and so the sequenced material was expressed TCRB transcripts. TCRdb's table, derived via immunoSEQ multiplex PCR, lists solely in-frame clones and lacks some. The repertoire includes about 160,000 clones, less than 9.5% of them detected once, and around 2.5% sits in the top ten. This CDR3 comprises 15 residues. CDR1 and CDR2 from the germline V gene are PRHDT and FYEKMQ (reference sequence). V gave up 3 bases and J gave up 4 bases; unmatched junction bases: 7. Researchers reported sorting CD4+ naive, central memory, regulatory and stem cell-like memory cells via CD45RO/CCR7/CD25/CD127/CD95/CD27.

V is TRBV13 and J is TRBJ2-5, with 8 bases matching TRBD2. The sequence derives from a woman younger than 35 in good health. Sequencing input: central memory CD4+ T cells from blood. The CDR3 sequence is CASSFLAGRGETQYF. The CDR3 DNA sequence: TGTGCCAGCAGCTTCTTAGCGGGGCGGGGAGAGACCCAGTACTTC.